A selection of T cell receptor beta chains follows, all from one sample in a study of T cells in Graves' hyperthyroidism and ophthalmopathy. One entry per CDR3 protein results from TCRdb running MiXCR on the multiplex PCR reads. The sample lists 450,000 to 650,000 distinct CDR3 sequences, roughly 17% occurring once. Sequenced input: blood. These receptors were obtained from a woman under 30 with Graves' ophthalmopathy. The CDR3 runs from the conserved cysteine through the conserved F or W. D genes are given only for firm matches. Clone size is stated in some rows and not others, as once, few, many or a class when expanded.

j_gene,v_gene,abundance,d_gene,CDR3aa,CDR3nt
TRBJ1-2,TRBV30,few,TRBD1,CAWSLAGTGGYGYTF,TGTGCCTGGAGCTTAGCCGGGACAGGGGGTTATGGCTACACCTTC
TRBJ1-2,TRBV28,many,-,CASSPDRRLVGYGYTF,TGTGCCAGCAGCCCCGACAGGCGGTTGGTGGGATATGGCTACACCTTC
TRBJ1-2,TRBV30,many,-,CAWSQRPEGYTF,TGTGCCTGGAGCCAGCGCCCCGAGGGCTACACCTTC
TRBJ2-5,TRBV29-1,-,-,CSFLQIQETQYF,TGCAGCTTCCTGCAGATCCAAGAGACCCAGTACTTC
TRBJ2-2,TRBV6-1,many,TRBD2,CASSRGLAGVPGELFF,TGTGCCAGCAGTAGGGGACTAGCGGGAGTACCCGGGGAGCTGTTTTTT
TRBJ2-5,TRBV6-2/TRBV6-3,few,-,CASPPPRGETQYF,TGTGCCAGCCCCCCCCCGAGGGGGGAGACCCAGTACTTC
TRBJ2-3,TRBV20-1,-,-,CSGVTDTQYF,TGCAGTGGGGTAACAGATACGCAGTATTTT
TRBJ2-5,TRBV28,many,TRBD1,CASSPTGQTWETQYF,TGTGCCAGCAGTCCAACGGGACAGACTTGGGAGACCCAGTACTTC
TRBJ2-1,TRBV5-6,many,-,CASRGLVNEQFF,TGTGCCAGCAGGGGTTTGGTGAATGAGCAGTTCTTC
TRBJ2-7,TRBV6-1,many,TRBD2,CASSPRTSEYEQYF,TGTGCCAGCAGTCCACGGACTAGCGAGTACGAGCAGTACTTC
TRBJ2-1,TRBV19,-,-,CASTGGKTYNEQFF,TGTGCCAGTACTGGGGGGAAGACCTACAATGAGCAGTTCTTC
TRBJ2-4,TRBV5-1,many,-,CASSPRGGRAPLAKNIQYF,TGCGCCAGCAGCCCCAGAGGAGGCAGGGCACCCCTAGCCAAAAACATTCAGTACTTC
TRBJ1-5,TRBV28,few,-,CASSSDGGSNQPQHF,TGTGCCAGCAGCTCCGACGGAGGTAGCAATCAGCCCCAGCATTTT
TRBJ2-1,TRBV3-1,-,TRBD2,CASNQESSGGNEQFF,TGTGCCAGCAACCAAGAGAGTAGCGGGGGAAATGAGCAGTTCTTC
TRBJ2-2,TRBV5-1,many,-,CASSLDSYTGELFF,TGCGCCAGCAGCTTAGACAGCTACACCGGGGAGCTGTTTTTT
TRBJ2-3,TRBV20-1,few,TRBD2,CSARRPSGGPPEDTQYF,TGCAGTGCTAGACGCCCTAGCGGGGGGCCTCCAGAAGATACGCAGTATTTT
TRBJ1-2,TRBV12-3/TRBV12-4,many,TRBD1,CASSLPRTGRYTF,TGTGCCAGCAGTTTACCAAGGACAGGGCGCTACACCTTC
TRBJ2-3,TRBV7-9,-,TRBD2,CASRFGTRDGDTQYF,TGTGCCAGCAGATTTGGGACTAGGGACGGTGATACGCAGTATTTT
TRBJ2-1,TRBV6-2/TRBV6-3,-,TRBD2,CASSYGLAGGKGEQFF,TGTGCCAGCAGTTACGGACTAGCGGGAGGGAAGGGGGAGCAGTTCTTC
TRBJ2-1,TRBV12-3/TRBV12-4,many,TRBD1,CATIPRTGGYGEQFF,TGTGCCACCATCCCCAGGACAGGGGGGTACGGTGAGCAGTTCTTC
TRBJ2-1,TRBV7-9,few,-,CASSLSGDSHVSFF,TGTGCCAGCAGCCTATCAGGGGATTCGCACGTGTCGTTCTTC
TRBJ2-7,TRBV6-2/TRBV6-3,many,TRBD1,CASSYSDRGRTYEQYF,TGTGCCAGCAGTTACTCAGACAGGGGAAGAACCTACGAGCAGTACTTC
TRBJ1-1,TRBV20-1,few,TRBD1,CSAISGGRGTEAFF,TGCAGTGCTATATCAGGGGGTAGGGGCACTGAAGCTTTCTTT
TRBJ1-2,TRBV27,few,-,CASSPRSSNYGYTF,TGTGCCAGCAGTCCCCGTTCATCTAACTATGGCTACACCTTC
TRBJ1-1,TRBV6-2/TRBV6-3,many,-,CASSSPPANTEAFF,TGTGCCAGCAGTTCCCCCCCAGCCAACACTGAAGCTTTCTTT
TRBJ1-4,TRBV4-2,-,-,CASSQDRPNEKLFF,TGTGCCAGCAGCCAAGATCGGCCCAATGAAAAACTGTTTTTT
TRBJ1-1,TRBV27,many,-,CASYLVLGTEAFF,TGTGCCAGCTATTTAGTGTTGGGGACTGAAGCTTTCTTT
TRBJ2-1,TRBV19,-,-,CASSPKGVPSSYNEQFF,TGTGCCAGTAGTCCCAAAGGCGTCCCGAGCTCCTACAATGAGCAGTTCTTC
TRBJ1-2,TRBV3-1,many,-,CASSRVQAGGGYTF,TGTGCCAGCAGCCGCGTACAGGCAGGAGGTGGCTACACCTTC
TRBJ2-1,TRBV27,-,-,CASSSIGQMDEQFF,TGTGCCAGCAGTTCGATCGGACAGATGGATGAGCAGTTCTTC
TRBJ2-3,TRBV3-1,few,-,CASSQGWGNRGLDSTDTQYF,TGTGCCAGCAGCCAAGGATGGGGAAACAGGGGACTCGATAGCACAGATACGCAGTATTTT
TRBJ1-6,TRBV6-1,-,-,CASSDGPGSPLHF,TGTGCCAGCAGTGATGGCCCCGGTTCACCCCTCCACTTT
TRBJ2-5,TRBV6-1,many,-,CASRNLQGLGKKRGQETQYF,TGTGCCAGCAGGAACCTACAGGGACTGGGCAAGAAACGGGGGCAAGAGACCCAGTACTTC
TRBJ1-1,TRBV5-1,many,-,CASSLNRAATEAFF,TGCGCCAGCAGCCTCAACAGGGCGGCCACTGAAGCTTTCTTT
TRBJ1-1,TRBV2,many,-,CASSEVGGSGTEAFF,TGTGCCAGCAGTGAAGTGGGCGGGAGCGGCACTGAAGCTTTCTTT
TRBJ2-3,TRBV5-1,few,TRBD2,CASSLAGTSGQKSTDTQYF,TGCGCCAGCAGCTTGGCCGGGACTAGCGGCCAAAAAAGCACAGATACGCAGTATTTT
TRBJ2-1,TRBV24-1,few,-,CATRGRFNEQFF,TGTGCCACCAGGGGGAGGTTTAATGAGCAGTTCTTC
TRBJ2-7,TRBV7-2,-,TRBD2,CASSSRLAGNYEQYF,TGTGCCAGCAGCTCCCGACTAGCGGGGAACTACGAGCAGTACTTC
TRBJ2-1,TRBV18,-,-,CASSPPVSASYNEQFF,TGTGCCAGCTCACCACCCGTCTCGGCCTCCTACAATGAGCAGTTCTTC
TRBJ2-2,TRBV15,-,TRBD1,CATSRQKTGVTGELFF,TGTGCCACCAGCAGACAGAAGACAGGGGTCACCGGGGAGCTGTTTTTT
TRBJ1-4,TRBV28,many,TRBD1,CASSSSDRGGEKLFF,TGTGCCAGCAGTTCGTCGGACAGGGGAGGGGAAAAACTGTTTTTT
TRBJ2-1,TRBV28,many,-,CASSKGSSYNEQFF,TGTGCCAGCAGTAAGGGGAGCTCCTACAATGAGCAGTTCTTC